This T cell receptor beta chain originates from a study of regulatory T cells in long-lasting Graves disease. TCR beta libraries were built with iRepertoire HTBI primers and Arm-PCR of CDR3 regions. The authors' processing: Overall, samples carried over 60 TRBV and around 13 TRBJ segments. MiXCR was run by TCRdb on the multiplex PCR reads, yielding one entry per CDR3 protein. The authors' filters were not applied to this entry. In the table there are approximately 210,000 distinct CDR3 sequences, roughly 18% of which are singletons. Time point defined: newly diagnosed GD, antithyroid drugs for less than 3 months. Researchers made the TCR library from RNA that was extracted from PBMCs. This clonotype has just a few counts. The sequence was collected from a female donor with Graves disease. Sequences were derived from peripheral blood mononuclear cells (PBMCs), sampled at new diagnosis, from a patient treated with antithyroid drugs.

The CDR3 sequence: CSATGLAIYEQYF. The CDR3 DNA is TGCAGTGCTACGGGACTAGCGATCTACGAGCAGTACTTC. The J gene is TRBJ2-7, the V gene TRBV20-1, with 10 positions matching TRBD2. The CDR3 spans 13 residues. Trimming took 4 bases from V and 3 from J; bases not matched to a gene: 3. CDR1 and CDR2 from the germline V gene are DFQATT and SNEGSKA (reference sequence).